This entry lists 17 T cell receptor beta chains sequenced from one sample in a study of human T cells and chemical hapten exposure. Using its own MiXCR run on the RACE reads, TCRdb lists one record per CDR3 protein. Among 30,000 to 40,000 distinct CDR3 sequences listed, approximately 7.6% were seen once. Indicated time point: pre-sensitization, week 0. Treatment in this sample: therapeutic diphenylcyclopropenone sensitization with weekly scalp DPC. The sample consisted of whole blood, taken in connection with sensitization to the hapten diphenylcyclopropenone (DPC). The receptors shown here come from a woman aged 50 to 60 with alopecia areata. Some clones in this sample may be carry-over from other donors' samples.

This clonotype was seen many times. This chain links TRBV7-2 with TRBJ2-7; D is perhaps TRBD1 or TRBD2 (5 bases each). Per germline, CDR1 SGHTA and CDR2 FQGNSA. The CDR3 extends over 12 amino acids. V was trimmed by 4 bases and J by 7 bases, leaving 11 bases between them. As DNA, the CDR3 is TGTGCCAGCAGCTCGGGACGGTGGGAGCAGTACTTC. Amino acid sequence: CASSSGRWEQYF.

Details on this clonotype: A much larger clone lies one base from this, so it may be a read error. The J gene is TRBJ2-7, the V gene TRBV18; D is perhaps TRBD2 (6 bases). Germline V gene lookup returns CDR1 KGHSH and CDR2 LQKENI. V dropped 3 bases and J dropped 8 bases, with 17 bases sitting between them. The CDR3 has 14 amino acids. The CDR3 sequence: CASSPTRTTSKQYF. The CDR3, as DNA: TGTGCCAGCTCACCCACGAGGACTACGAGCAAGCAGTACTTC.

This clonotype was observed a few times. J is TRBJ2-3 and V is TRBV11-2; a possible D gene is TRBD1 (5 bases). The CDR3 has 13 residues. Trimming pared 0 bases from V and 8 bases from J, leaving 9 bases between. Germline values: CDR1 SGHAT, CDR2 FQNNGV. The CDR3 protein is CASSLDRQTTQYF. CDR3 nucleotides: TGTGCCAGCAGCTTAGACCGACAGACTACGCAGTATTTT.

This clonotype showed up many times. CDR3 loop: CASSLDPTGGRGNQPQHF. The CDR3, as DNA: TGCGCCAGCAGCTTGGACCCCACAGGGGGCCGGGGCAATCAGCCCCAGCATTTT. The rearrangement joins TRBV5-1 to TRBJ1-5; the match to TRBD1 covers 9 bases. Losses at the gene ends were 0 bases for V and 2 bases for J; bases not matched to a gene: 9. The CDR3 contains 18 residues. Germline lookup yields CDR1 SGHRS and CDR2 YFSETQ.

This clonotype was observed many times. The CDR3 spells CASSPRTAVGTEAFF. Here the CDR3 DNA reads TGTGCCAGCAGCCCCCGGACGGCTGTCGGCACTGAAGCTTTCTTT. This chain connects TRBV11-3 to TRBJ1-1; D is unresolved. Germline CDR1 SGHNT, CDR2 YENEEA. V was clipped by 5 bases and J by 4 bases, with 17 bases between them. The CDR3 has 15 residues.

The table lists this clonotype with many counts. This rearrangement joins TRBV5-1 to TRBJ2-7, with TRBD2 matching 9 bases. V lost 5 bases and J lost 2; bases outside the gene matches: 11. The CDR3 loop spans 16 amino acids. Germline V gene sequence: CDR1 SGHRS, CDR2 YFSETQ. The CDR3 is CASSLTPSGAAYEQYF. DNA of the CDR3: TGCGCCAGCAGTTTGACCCCTAGCGGGGCCGCCTACGAGCAGTACTTC.

In its sample, this clonotype was seen many times. The chain joins TRBV18 to TRBJ1-1; TRBD1 matches 7 bases. Trimming at V came to 4 bases and at J to 8 bases, leaving 10 bases not matched to a gene. The CDR3 covers 14 residues. The germline CDR1 and CDR2 sequences are KGHSH and LQKENI. The CDR3 loop is CASSHPRTGPEAFF. CDR3 bases: TGTGCCAGCTCACATCCGCGGACAGGACCAGAAGCTTTCTTT.

This clonotype was found many times. The chain uses TRBV7-8 and TRBJ2-7, with 12 bases identical to TRBD2. In germline, CDR1 is SGHVS, CDR2 FQNEAQ. Losses at the gene ends were 5 bases for V and 0 bases for J; bases not matched to a gene: 5. The CDR3 loop spans 16 amino acids. CDR3 residues: CASSVTSGSHSYEQYF. For the CDR3, the DNA is TGTGCCAGCAGCGTGACTAGCGGGAGCCACTCCTACGAGCAGTACTTC.

This clonotype was counted between two and nine times. The V gene is TRBV11-2, the J gene TRBJ2-7; D is perhaps TRBD1 or TRBD2 (5 bases each). Germline V lookup: CDR1 SGHAT, CDR2 FQNNGV. The CDR3 is 14 amino acids. Trimming cost V 0 bases and J 3 bases, with 9 bases left between them. CDR3 region: CASSLEGPFYEQYF. The CDR3 DNA sequence: TGTGCCAGCAGCTTAGAGGGACCCTTCTACGAGCAGTACTTC.

In regard to this clonotype: One base away lies a much larger clone, so this may be a sequencing read error. The chain recombines TRBV6-5 with TRBJ2-6; D perhaps matches TRBD2 (5 bases). This CDR3 is 17 amino acids long. V was trimmed by 6 bases and J by 2 bases, leaving 17 bases between them. Germline assignment: CDR1 MNHEY and CDR2 SVGAGI. In DNA, the CDR3 is TGTGCCAGCAGCTTACCCGGGATCACGACTGGGGCCAACGTCCTGACTTTC. Translated, it gives CASSLPGITTGANVLTF.

By share, this clonotype ranks as medium-sized (0.01 to 0.1%). The chain has TRBV20-1 and TRBJ1-2, with TRBD1 identical over 8 bases. Germline loops: CDR1 DFQATT, CDR2 SNEGSKA (reference sequence). The ends lost 0 bases at V and 5 bases at J; junction bases unmatched: 8. The CDR3 consists of 15 residues. CDR3 protein: CSARDRGQATYGYTF. The CDR3 DNA reads TGCAGTGCTAGAGATAGGGGACAGGCCACGTATGGCTACACCTTC.

This clonotype was seen many times. The J gene is TRBJ2-6, the V gene TRBV6-6; D remains unclear. The ends were cut back, 5 bases at V and 2 bases at J, with 7 bases in the middle. CDR3 length: 14 residues. Germline assignment: CDR1 MNHNY and CDR2 SVGAGI (reference sequence). CDR3 residues: CASSQGTGANVLTF. For the CDR3, the DNA is TGTGCCAGCAGTCAAGGGACTGGGGCCAACGTCCTGACTTTC.

To note about this clonotype: A read error may explain this, as a much larger clone is one base away. The J gene is TRBJ2-5, the V gene TRBV10-3; TRBD2 aligns across 7 bases. The CDR3 sequence is 13 residues long. Germline assignment: CDR1 ENHRY and CDR2 SYGVKD. The CDR3 here is CGMAAGAGETQYF. The CDR3 DNA follows: TGTGGCATGGCGGCGGGAGCAGGGGAGACCCAGTACTTC.

There are many counts of this clonotype. The chain carries TRBV5-1 and TRBJ2-1; tentatively, D is TRBD1 (6 bases). This CDR3 is 14 amino acids long. V lost 1 base and J lost 6, with 11 bases in between. Per germline, CDR1 SGHRS and CDR2 YFSETQ. The CDR3 region has the DNA TGCGCCAGCAGCTTGAGGCAACAGGGCAATGAGCAGTTCTTC. It yields the protein CASSLRQQGNEQFF.

This sequence joins TRBV19 and TRBJ1-5; TRBD1 matches at 7 bases. The germline CDR1 and CDR2 sequences are LNHDA and SQIVND (reference sequence). The CDR3 length is 15 residues. After removal of 3 bases from V and 5 bases from J, the junction contained 7 bases not matched to a gene. The CDR3: CASSISRDRYQPQHF. The CDR3 DNA follows: TGTGCCAGTAGTATCAGCCGGGACAGATATCAGCCCCAGCATTTT.

This clonotype appeared many times. This chain uses TRBV7-2 with TRBJ2-1, with a weak D call TRBD2 (5 bases). Trimming removed 4 bases at V and 6 bases at J, with 10 bases between. The CDR3 consists of 13 residues. Per the germline V gene, CDR1 is SGHTA and CDR2 is FQGNSA. CDR3 amino acids: CASSSRTRNEQFF. The CDR3 DNA follows: TGTGCCAGCAGCTCCCGGACTCGCAATGAGCAGTTCTTC.

The chain carries TRBV29-1 and TRBJ2-1; D is unclear. Per germline, CDR1 SQVTM and CDR2 ANQGSEA. This CDR3 has 12 amino acids. Trimming shortened V by 5 bases and J by 4 bases, and 9 bases separated the two germline ends. The CDR3 spells CSVKPGYNEQFF. The DNA for the CDR3 is TGCAGCGTTAAACCGGGTTACAATGAGCAGTTCTTC.